A selection of T cell receptor beta chains follows, all from one sample in a study of beta chain features in type 1 diabetes. Repertoires were generated with immunoSEQ multiplex PCR, while TCRdb's copy carries only in-frame clones and drops some. This sample carries around 430,000 clones, 25% to 35% of them seen once, and the ten largest clones take around 0.065%. Input material: naive CD4+ T cells from blood. These receptors came from a man aged 18 to 30 in good health. The conserved cysteine and the conserved F or W are not part of the CDR3 here. Fields, in order: CDR3 protein, CDR3 length, V gene.

ASTSQAATEAF 11 TRBV7-9
ASSQANYGYT 10 TRBV4-2
ASSRGLAVQETQY 13 TRBV7-3
ASSRTGIHEQY 11 TRBV6-1
ASSIATGRYEQY 12 TRBV19
ASSPLGSGAYEQY 13 TRBV18
SVAFSTDTQY 10 TRBV29-1
ASSLAPQYEQY 11 TRBV5-1
ASSLDSRYNEQF 12 TRBV7-9
ASTGDSRMEQY 11 TRBV6-5
SVVIFLIRNEQF 12 TRBV29-1
TSSQDSRGLAIDTQY 15 TRBV1
ASSPTGDSYNEQF 13 TRBV5-4
ASRTAGGGETQY 12 TRBV27
ASSEMDRGPKSSYEQY 16 TRBV6-1
ASSVGPLQAYEQY 13 TRBV9
ASSVGPGHHEQY 12 TRBV9
SVEETTAKNIQY 12 TRBV29-1
ASSLDRLLGHEQF 13 TRBV5-1
ASSPGQWGNNEQF 13 TRBV7-7
SATRYEQY 8 TRBV20-1
SAKGADTQY 9 TRBV20-1
ASSLPQGRRGYT 12 TRBV7-2
ASSSDREKLF 10 TRBV4-2